This T cell receptor (beta chain) is from a study of cytomegalovirus exposure and HLA in healthy donors. The PCR was carried out with 60 Vbeta primers and 13 Jbeta primers. In the authors' methods: Approximately 11 million shared chains were among the roughly 80 million unique TCR beta chains that a later analysis counted. Profiled with immunoSEQ multiplex PCR; TCRdb holds only in-frame clones, not every one. The V and J calls and the clone size are those of that table, but D and trimming were determined from the DNA. The sample consists of fewer than 80,000 clones, 74% of them appearing once. Broader study findings: A few V segments could not be told apart, such as TRBV6-2 and TRBV6-3, and were left out. In a later analysis, compared with equally common non-associated chains, HLA-associated beta chains were more expanded. Altogether, about 160 TCR beta chains were recorded as cytomegalovirus-associated.

Regarding this clone: Its specificity is not known.

The CDR3 length is 14 residues. Germline CDR1 and CDR2: KGHSH and LQKENI. Deletions cut 5 bases from V and 5 bases from J, with 15 bases between. The rearrangement uses TRBV18 and TRBJ1-1, with D maybe TRBD1 (5 bases). This clonotype was sampled from a woman aged 60 to 75 in good health and CMV-seropositive. The specimen sequenced was PBMCs. The CDR3 DNA follows: TGTGCCAGCTCAAGGAGGGCGGGGCCGACTGAAGCTTTCTTT. Encoded protein: CASSRRAGPTEAFF.